This T cell receptor beta chain was identified in a study of T cell responses to AZD1222 COVID-19 vaccine. Assay used: immunoSEQ multiplex PCR; TCRdb lists only in-frame clones, some missing. The sample yields about 150,000 clones, over 75% seen once. A word on this clone: The antigen is undetermined.

Trimming removed 2 bases from V and 4 bases from J, with 12 bases in between. Germline V gives CDR1 MNHEY, CDR2 SVGAGI. CDR3 size: 15 residues. Study-wide findings and caveats: Receipt of two AZD1222 doses was followed by a rise in Spike-specific TCR breadth and depth. White British donors predominated, females outnumbered males, and clonal diversity was possibly underestimated. It was only after the peak T cell response that any repertoires were sampled.

The sample here was peripheral blood, taken on day 0 of AZD1222 vaccination. This chain links TRBV6-5 with TRBJ1-5; D uncertain. The TCR comes from an adult in good health. The CDR3: CASSYQTGSNQPQHF. In DNA, the CDR3 is TGTGCCAGCAGTTACCAGACCGGGAGTAATCAGCCCCAGCATTTT.